This entry features one T cell receptor beta chain sequence. The sample originates from a study of blood T cell repertoires in COVID-19. The overall study: The analysed material was cDNA or gDNA that came from T cells, B-cell-depleted T cells, or PBMCs.

Measured with immunoSEQ multiplex PCR; TCRdb has only the in-frame clones, and not every one. The profile shows 150,000 to 200,000 clones, around 79% of them singletons. Seattle cases were enrolled at active infection and followed longitudinally. The source is a woman in her 40s with COVID-19, enrolled during active disease. The sequencing input was peripheral blood.

In nucleotides, the CDR3 is TGTGCCAGCAGCCACCCTGGGACAGAATTCTACGAGCAGTACTTC. Translation gives CASSHPGTEFYEQYF. This chain links TRBV14 with TRBJ2-7, with 7 bases matching TRBD1. This CDR3 region has 15 residues. Germline CDR1 SGHDN, CDR2 FVKESK. V dropped 3 bases and J dropped 3; count of bases not matched to a gene: 8.